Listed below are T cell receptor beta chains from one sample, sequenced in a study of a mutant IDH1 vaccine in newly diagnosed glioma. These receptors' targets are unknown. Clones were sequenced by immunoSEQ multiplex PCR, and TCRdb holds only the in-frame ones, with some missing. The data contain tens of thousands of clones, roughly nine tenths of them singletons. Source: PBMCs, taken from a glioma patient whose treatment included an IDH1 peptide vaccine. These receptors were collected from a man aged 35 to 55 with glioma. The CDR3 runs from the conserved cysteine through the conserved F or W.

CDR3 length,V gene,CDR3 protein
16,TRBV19,CASSISVGYGAGELFF
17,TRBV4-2,CASSPRLAGGHYVEQYF
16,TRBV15,CATSRGLPSGANVLTF
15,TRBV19,CASRGNSGGTNEQFF
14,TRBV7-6,CASSPKTGPYGYTF
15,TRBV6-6,CASSYRTGEEDTQYF
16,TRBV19,CASTKGGLARTDTQYF
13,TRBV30,CAWSGLGGWPQHF
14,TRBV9,CASSVAGGTGELFF
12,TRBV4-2,CASSQDSAEAFF
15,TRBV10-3,CAIGIAGLDGNEQFF
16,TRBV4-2,CASSQDRDGTNYGYTF
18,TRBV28,CASSPPPGQGGENYGYTF
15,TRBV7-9,CASSLVGGQTYEQYF
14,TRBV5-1,CASRYWDSSYEQFF
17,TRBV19,CASSKKPAGQGFSEQYF
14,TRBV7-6,CASSTSRTQETQYF
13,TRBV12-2,CAMPGIANYGYTF
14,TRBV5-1,CASSSELSTGELFF
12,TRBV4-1,CASSHMEGGYTF
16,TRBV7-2,CASSLGLRQGVNEQFF
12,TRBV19,CASSTSGLELFF
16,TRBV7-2,CASSLVSPGSTDTQYF
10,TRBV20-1,CSAEGETQYF
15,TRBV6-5,CASSTRYEVGTEAFF
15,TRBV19,CASSLGLAGGDIQYF
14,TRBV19,CASSPGLNNSPLHF
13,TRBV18,CASSPGSWGQAFF
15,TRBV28,CASSLWGQGGTEAFF
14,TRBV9,CASSVGSGGTEAFF
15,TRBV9,CASSVRGEYYNEQFF
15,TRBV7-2,CASSLGPGNTGELFF
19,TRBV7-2,CASSASGFLPPMGTDTQYF
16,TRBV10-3,CATQGDYASGANVLTF
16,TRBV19,CASSVVAGEWGETQYF
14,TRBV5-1,CASSLPSNTGELFF
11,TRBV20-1,CSAPTETEAFF
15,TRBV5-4,CASSRDVANTGELFF
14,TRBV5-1,CASSLEGGTDTQYF
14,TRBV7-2,CASSLTTGIHGYTF
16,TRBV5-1,CASSMGLAEDTDTQYF
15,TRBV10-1,CASGPAGAHFDEQFF
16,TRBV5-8,CASSLARGRGNQPQHF